These 12 T cell receptor beta chains share one sample of origin, sequenced in a study of blood T cell repertoires in COVID-19 (dated by TCRdb to 2019 to 2021). Preparation of the library involved the immunoSEQ multiplex PCR assay. TCRdb retrieved this table from immuneACCESS and kept in-frame rearrangements only. Not all clones are present; in checked studies, unresolved V genes account for under half, and no reason is known for the remainder. Here the sample has 150,000 to 200,000 clones; roughly 87% occur a single time. 1% to 1.5% of the sample comes from the top ten. Sequencing was performed on PBMCs or T cells enriched from blood (not recorded which). Receptors were obtained from a human donor with acute COVID-19. The donor label of this sample is uncertain.

V usage is TRBV3-1 (or the pseudogene TRBV3-2) and J usage is TRBJ1-1; 8 bases are shared with TRBD1. V lost 5 bases to trimming and J lost 4 bases; unmatched junction nucleotides: 6. The CDR3 contains 14 residues. CDR1 is LGHDT, CDR2 YNNKEL, per germline (reference sequence). CDR3 sequence: CASSYNRGSTEAFF. Written as DNA, the CDR3 is TGTGCCAGCAGCTATAACAGGGGGTCCACTGAAGCTTTCTTT.

J is TRBJ2-1 and V is TRBV10-1; 7 bases line up with TRBD2. CDR1 is WNHNN, CDR2 SYGVQD, per germline (reference sequence). CDR3 length equals 18 residues. The V gene end was trimmed by 3 bases and the J gene end by 2 bases; junction bases not matched to a gene: 13. The CDR3 region has the DNA TGCGCCAGCAGTGACCCTAGCGGCATCAATCCTCCCTACAATGAGCAGTTCTTC. Residues: CASSDPSGINPPYNEQFF.

This clone came up once. The rearrangement joins TRBV5-1 to TRBJ2-3; TRBD1 matches 7 bases. The CDR3 has 17 amino acids. Germline V gene data show CDR1 as SGHRS and CDR2 as YFSETQ. With V trimmed by 0 bases and J by 3 bases, 10 bases remained unmatched. The CDR3 DNA sequence: TGCGCCAGCAGCTTGGGGGGACAGTCCCGACTAACAGATACGCAGTATTTT. Its translation: CASSLGGQSRLTDTQYF.

The genes are TRBV19 and TRBJ1-1, with a tentative D call TRBD1 (5 bases). From germline, CDR1 is LNHDA and CDR2 SQIVND (reference sequence). The CDR3 consists of 13 residues. Trimming shortened V by 5 bases and J by 2 bases, and 9 bases separated the two germline ends. The CDR3 DNA reads TGTGCCAGTAGTCACCAGGGCAACACTGAAGCTTTCTTT. This encodes CASSHQGNTEAFF.

The chain is built from TRBV19 and TRBJ1-5; D gene uncertain. Trimming shortened V by 7 bases and J by 4 bases, and 11 bases separated the two germline ends. The CDR3 has 13 amino acids. CDR1 is LNHDA and CDR2 is SQIVND in the germline V gene (reference sequence). The CDR3 nucleotides are TGTGCCAGTAAAGATATCGGTAATCAGCCCCAGCATTTT. Translated: CASKDIGNQPQHF.

This chain uses TRBV29-1 with TRBJ1-2; D unclear. V dropped 7 bases and J dropped 8 bases, with 5 bases sitting between them. This CDR3 is 8 amino acids long. Looked up from germline, CDR1 is SQVTM and CDR2 is ANQGSEA. Here the CDR3 DNA reads TGCAGCGATAGCGGCTACACCTTC. This sequence encodes CSDSGYTF.

V is TRBV15 and J is TRBJ1-4, with 9 bases matching TRBD1. The V and J ends lost 7 bases and 7 bases, in that order; junction bases with no gene match: 7. The CDR3 length is 14 residues. Germline V CDR1 and CDR2: LNHNV, YYDKDF (reference sequence). Here the CDR3 DNA reads TGTGCCACCACGCTCGACAGGGGGGCTGAAAAACTGTTTTTT. Amino acids: CATTLDRGAEKLFF.

The chain combines TRBV24-1 with TRBJ2-7, with D hard to call. The V end lost 5 bases, the J end lost 4 bases, and 5 bases lay between the germline ends. In germline, CDR1 is KGHDR, CDR2 SFDVKD. The CDR3 extends over 11 amino acids. The CDR3 sequence: CATSGAYEQYF. The CDR3 DNA follows: TGTGCCACCAGTGGGGCATACGAGCAGTACTTC.

This chain joins TRBV5-5 and TRBJ1-2; D possibly corresponds to TRBD1 (5 bases). Germline V gene lookup returns CDR1 SGHKS and CDR2 YYEKEE (reference sequence). The CDR3 is made up of 15 amino acids. Trimming cost V 0 bases and J 3 bases, with 12 bases left between them. CDR3 sequence: CASSLVAWGDYGYTF. The CDR3, as DNA: TGTGCCAGCAGCTTGGTGGCGTGGGGGGACTATGGCTACACCTTC.

This clone appeared a single time. This chain links TRBV5-1 with TRBJ2-1, with TRBD2 matching 13 bases. Germline values: CDR1 SGHRS, CDR2 YFSETQ. There are 18 residues in the CDR3. V shed 4 bases, J shed 0 bases, and the junction held 7 bases outside the gene matches. As DNA, the CDR3 is TGCGCCAGCAGCACGGGACTAGCGGGACCTAGCTCCTACAATGAGCAGTTCTTC. It encodes CASSTGLAGPSSYNEQFF.

The V call is TRBV3-1 (or the pseudogene TRBV3-2), the J call TRBJ2-6, with D possibly matching TRBD1 (5 bases). V was clipped by 1 base and J by 2 bases, with 9 bases between them. CDR1 is LGHDT and CDR2 is YNNKEL in the germline V gene (reference sequence). This CDR3 region has 16 residues. The CDR3 here is CASSQGVGAGANVLTF. DNA of the CDR3: TGTGCCAGCAGCCAAGGAGTAGGGGCTGGGGCCAACGTCCTGACTTTC.

V is TRBV6-5 and J is TRBJ1-2; a possible D gene is TRBD1 (5 bases). Germline CDR1 is MNHEY and CDR2 is SVGAGI. With 6 bases removed from V and 1 base from J, the gap between germline ends came to 12 bases. This CDR3 contains 14 residues. The CDR3 nucleotides are TGTGCCAGCAGACGCGGGGGGGGTAACTATGGCTACACCTTC. This gives the protein CASRRGGGNYGYTF.